This T cell receptor (beta chain) was identified during a study of monozygotic twins with inflammatory bowel disease (dated by TCRdb to the late 2010s). A note on the overall study: The full study comprised some 30 monozygotic twin pairs: nine German pairs (four IBD-concordant, five IBD-discordant) and 19 IBD-discordant Danish pairs. Each individual had, on average, about 151 000 unique TCRalpha sequences and 181 000 unique TCRbeta sequences available for analysis. Within discordant pairs, disease-associated traits were sought mainly by comparing IBD patients with their genetically identical healthy co-twins.

Results the study describes overall, beyond this receptor: Background noise and inter-individual variability may have been introduced into the repertoires by the differing immunosuppressive treatments among patients. TCRbeta repertoire diversity, by inverse Simpson index, was decreased in IBD patients compared with their healthy co-twins. Concordant and discordant twins showed no difference in repertoire similarity, possibly because of limited statistical power. Distinction between different T cell subtypes could not be achieved in the analysis. Compared with healthy twins, IBD patients shared fewer clonotypes with other individuals, and the difference was most pronounced in patients with signs of disease activity. No single strong signal or clonotype linked to IBD turned up in the results, so the idea that one exists was not supported.

On this clonotype: What antigen it recognizes has not been identified.

Receptor libraries were prepared by 5' RACE. Preparation of each TCR library used approximately 3,500 ng of total RNA. cDNA was synthesized with SMARTScribe reverse transcriptase in eight separate reactions per sample. During cDNA synthesis, template switching introduced unique molecular identifiers that contained a 6-nucleotide sample barcode. Amplification of TCRalpha and TCRbeta cDNA involved two nested PCRs of 16 and 9 cycles, and each PCR was followed by bead purification. Before amplification, cDNA was treated with uracil DNA-glycosylase and purified using the QIAquick PCR purification kit. The second PCR added Illumina TruSeq-compatible adapters along with sample-specific barcodes. Library quality and concentration were assessed using TapeStation and Qubit, and about 5.2 ng of each library was pooled. Sequencing of the pooled libraries was done on an Illumina HiSeq2500 single-index Rapid Run using custom sequencing primers and 2 x 100 bp reads. The original methods were these. MiGEC version 1.2.6 was used for UMI-based consensus assembly to correct PCR and sequencing errors. MiXCR version 2.1.1 was used for V(D)J alignment, clonotype assembly and CDR3 extraction. To normalise gene usage, clonotype sharing and MAIT/NKT TCR abundance, the top 1000, 10 000 and 20 000 clonotypes in each sample were analysed. After downsampling to 27 000 UMIs, diversity was calculated as the inverse Simpson index using the vegan R package. Paired Mann-Whitney U tests on discordant twin pairs were used, with Benjamini-Hochberg multiple-testing correction. TCRdb reprocessed the reads; each CDR3 protein sequence makes one entry, and DNA is unavailable. None of the V and J calls come from the authors' own analysis; TCRdb made them. This sample's table contains around 97,000 distinct CDR3 sequences. The biggest ten clones account for roughly 1.8% of the sample.

From a lookup of the germline V gene, CDR1 and CDR2 are SNHLY and FYNNEI. The CDR3, cysteine through phenylalanine, is 13 amino acids long. The nucleotide record is missing. From each donor, an approximately 2.6 ml peripheral blood sample was collected into PAXgene tubes and kept at -80 degrees C. Without any T cell sorting, total RNA was extracted from whole blood using the PAXgene blood miRNA kit on an automated QIAcube. Peripheral blood from monozygotic twin pairs who were concordant or discordant for inflammatory bowel disease underwent deep TCRalpha and TCRbeta repertoire profiling using unique molecular barcoding. Smoking habits were recorded for all twin pairs, and individuals were classified as current, former or never smokers.

What was sequenced was blood. The V gene is TRBV2 and the J gene is TRBJ1-5; absent DNA, TCRdb's TRBD1 call cannot be checked. The source is a human donor with ulcerative colitis or Crohn's disease, or a healthy co-twin of an affected twin (not recorded which). The CDR3 has the sequence CASRETGDQPQHF.